The 14 T cell receptor beta chains given below trace back to one sample, sequenced in a study of T cells in Graves' hyperthyroidism and ophthalmopathy (dated by TCRdb to between 2018 and 2020). The method behind the library was multiplex PCR. This sample was sequenced with an Illumina HiSeq 2000. Amplification of TCR beta CDR3 regions was carried out from RNA transcripts. The TCR CDR3 was subjected to a first round of RT-PCR using the HTBI primer set and the Qiagen OneStep RT-PCR kit. TCRdb passed the public sequencing reads through fastp at Q25 and MiXCR, retaining productive beta sequences. CDR3 protein sequences are deduplicated, and each keeps its most common genes and DNA. A total of roughly 500,000 distinct CDR3 sequences appear in this sample, approximately 15% of them only once. The ten largest clones take up roughly 5.5% of the sample. Material for sequencing was blood. The receptors shown here come from a woman aged 25 to 39 with Graves' hyperthyroidism that later progressed to Graves' ophthalmopathy.

The chain links TRBV28 to TRBJ2-7; D is perhaps TRBD1 or TRBD2 (5 bases each). The CDR3 extends over 13 amino acids. V was trimmed by 5 bases and J by 7 bases, leaving 15 bases between them. Germline V lookup: CDR1 MDHEN, CDR2 SYDVKM. The CDR3: CASSRPGAGEQYF. DNA of the CDR3: TGTGCCAGCAGTCGGCCCGGGGCAGGGGAGCAGTACTTC.

The chain employs TRBV5-5 and TRBJ1-2; no clear D gene. Trimming left V 6 bases short and J 12 bases short, with 18 bases between. CDR1 and CDR2 from the germline V gene are SGHKS and YYEKEE (reference sequence). The CDR3 consists of 12 residues. CDR3 residues: CASTLTDTVHTF. The CDR3 coding sequence is TGTGCCAGCACTCTCACCGACACGGTCCACACCTTC.

This clonotype was found many times. CDR3 sequence reads: CASSRTGNPNYGYTF. CDR3 sequence (DNA): TGTGCCAGCAGTCGTACAGGGAACCCTAACTATGGCTACACCTTC. The genes are TRBV3-1 and TRBJ1-2; TRBD1 is a possible D gene (6 bases). The CDR3 is made up of 15 amino acids. The germline CDR1 and CDR2 sequences are LGHDT and YNNKEL (reference sequence). V lost 6 bases and J 0 bases, leaving 14 bases between the germline ends. The full variable domain, with the rest looked up from reference TRBV3-1 and TRBJ1-2, is DTAVSQTPKYLVTQMGNDKSIKCEQNLGHDTMYWYKQDSKKFLKIMFSYNNKELIINETVPNRFSPKSPDKAHLNLHINSLELGDSAVYFCASSRTGNPNYGYTFGSGTRLTVV.

The table lists this clonotype with many counts. The J gene is TRBJ2-7, the V gene TRBV7-2, with 13 nucleotides matching TRBD2. Germline V gene data show CDR1 as SGHTA and CDR2 as FQGNSA. The CDR3 length is 15 residues. J lost 6 bases, V lost 4 bases, and 6 bases had no gene match. The CDR3 DNA reads as TGTGCCAGCAGCTCGGGACTAGCGGGAAACGTCGAGCAGTACTTC. This translates into CASSSGLAGNVEQYF.

This clonotype was counted ten times or more. The chain has TRBV20-1 and TRBJ2-1, with a tentative D call TRBD2 (7 bases). The germline gives CDR1 DFQATT, CDR2 SNEGSKA (reference sequence). The V gene lost 5 bases and the J gene lost 8 bases, with 19 bases spanning the gap. The CDR3 contains 14 residues. In DNA form, the CDR3 reads TGCAGTGCTCTCGCAGGGGAGGGTGCGCATGAGCAGTTCTTC. This codes for CSALAGEGAHEQFF.

A note on this clonotype: Possible read error: a much larger clone is one base away. This chain uses TRBV7-9 with TRBJ1-1; D ambiguous. Germline CDR1 is SEHNR and CDR2 is FQNEAQ (reference sequence). The CDR3 sequence is 10 residues long. The CDR3 DNA follows: TGTGCCGGCAGAAGCACTGAAGCTTTCTTT. Encoded protein: CAGRSTEAFF.

As to this clonotype: Just one base apart from a much larger clone, this may be a read error. This chain uses TRBV20-1 with TRBJ1-1, with 7 bases fitting TRBD1. The CDR3 contains 14 residues. The V gene's germline CDR1 is DFQATT and CDR2 SNEGSKA (reference sequence). CDR3 coding DNA: TGCAGTGTTAGAAGCGGACAGGCGAACACTGAAGCTTTCTTT. This gives the protein CSVRSGQANTEAFF.

The rearrangement links TRBV2 to TRBJ1-1; D gene uncertain. The CDR3 has 13 residues. Germline loops: CDR1 SNHLY, CDR2 FYNNEI. V dropped 11 bases and J dropped 3 bases, with 16 bases sitting between them. CDR3 sequence: CAGNRDRYTEAFF. CDR3 sequence (DNA): TGTGCCGGCAACCGGGATAGGTACACTGAAGCTTTCTTT.

This clonotype was counted ten times or more. This sequence joins TRBV5-1 and TRBJ2-1; TRBD2 matches at 14 bases. The germline V gene has CDR1 SGHRS and CDR2 YFSETQ. The CDR3 is 16 residues long. The V segment lost 0 bases and the J segment 7 bases; nucleotides outside the gene matches: 3. CDR3 region: CASSLAGLAGENEQFF. In DNA, the CDR3 is TGCGCCAGCAGCTTGGCGGGACTAGCGGGAGAGAATGAGCAGTTCTTC.

At least ten counts were recorded for this clonotype. The rearrangement uses TRBV6-1 and TRBJ2-7; D is perhaps TRBD1 or TRBD2 (6 bases each). V lost 7 bases to trimming and J lost 2 bases, with 12 bases between them. In germline, CDR1 is MNHNS, CDR2 SASEGT. CDR3 size: 13 residues. CDR3 nucleotides: TGTGCCAGCAAAAGGGGGGAAACCTACGAGCAGTACTTC. It codes for CASKRGETYEQYF.

This clonotype came up many times. This chain links TRBV4-1 with TRBJ2-3, with 11 bases matching TRBD2. Per germline, CDR1 MGHRA and CDR2 YSYEKL. V lost 4 bases and J lost 1; bases outside the gene matches: 7. This CDR3 spans 17 amino acids. CDR3 amino acids: CASSRLTGLAGTDTQYF. The CDR3 region has the DNA TGCGCCAGCAGCCGACTGACGGGACTAGCGGGCACAGATACGCAGTATTTT.

This clonotype was counted a few times. The chain links TRBV20-1 to TRBJ2-2, with D maybe TRBD2 (5 bases). This CDR3 has 14 amino acids. Germline V gene data show CDR1 as DFQATT and CDR2 as SNEGSKA (reference sequence). V was trimmed by 7 bases and J by 2 bases, leaving 14 bases between them. This CDR3 reads CSVDTRGNTGELFF. In nucleotides, the CDR3 is TGCAGTGTCGATACCCGGGGAAACACCGGGGAGCTGTTTTTT.

This clonotype has at least ten counts. This chain uses TRBV2 with TRBJ2-7; 8 bases map to TRBD2. Losses at the gene ends were 3 bases for V and 6 bases for J; bases not matched to a gene: 10. CDR1 is SNHLY, CDR2 FYNNEI, per germline. The CDR3 sequence is 15 residues long. The CDR3 nucleotides read TGTGCCAGCAGTGACTGGGCGGGAGGAGGGGGCGAGCAGTACTTC. Translated, it gives CASSDWAGGGGEQYF.

This clonotype was seen at least ten times. The chain carries TRBV29-1 and TRBJ1-1; D ambiguous. Germline lookup yields CDR1 SQVTM and CDR2 ANQGSEA. Trimming took 7 bases from V and 3 from J, leaving 6 bases between them. There are 10 residues in the CDR3. DNA of the CDR3: TGCAGCGCAATGTACACTGAAGCTTTCTTT. It encodes CSAMYTEAFF.